This TCR beta chain was documented in a study of blood T cell repertoires in COVID-19. Whole-study context: Whether acute or convalescent, the COVID-19 samples came from the United States, Italy and Spain. Nucleic acid was either cDNA or gDNA, and it came from T cells, B-cell-depleted T cells, or PBMCs.

Under the authors' procedure: Cell counts per sample came from amplifying reference gene primers. The data were produced by immunoSEQ multiplex PCR, yet TCRdb's version contains in-frame clones alone and is incomplete. The V and J calls and clone size come from that table; D and trimming were worked out from the DNA. The sample lists some 380,000 clones; approximately 80% were seen once. This CDR3 is 17 amino acids long. Germline CDR1 KGHSH, CDR2 LQKENI. Trimming shortened V by 1 base and J by 7 bases, and 19 bases separated the two germline ends. The source of this sequence is a human donor with acute or convalescent COVID-19. The donor label of this sample is uncertain. V is TRBV18 and J is TRBJ1-4; D might be TRBD1 (6 bases). The sample taken for sequencing was peripheral blood. CDR3 loop: CASSPLDSGTSLEKLFF. The CDR3 nucleotides are TGTGCCAGCTCACCACTTGACAGCGGGACAAGCCTTGAAAAACTGTTTTTT. Supplemented by reference TRBV18 and TRBJ1-4, the full variable domain reads NAGVMQNPRHLVRRRGQEARLRCSPMKGHSHVYWYRQLPEEGLKFMVYLQKENIIDESGMPKERFSAEFPKEGPSILRIQQVVRGDSAAYFCASSPLDSGTSLEKLFFGSGTQLSVL.